A single sample is the source of the 21 T cell receptor beta chains below, sequenced in a study of cytomegalovirus exposure and HLA in healthy donors. Researchers ran the PCR with 60 Vbeta and 13 Jbeta primers. Some clones are missing from TCRdb's copy, which holds only in-frame ones; the method was immunoSEQ multiplex PCR. The profile covers about 83,000 clones, with 81% appearing a single time and approximately 1.9% taken by the ten largest. Material for sequencing was PBMCs. Receptors were obtained from a woman aged 25 to 39 in good health and CMV-seronegative.

The CDR3 sequence: CASSLLGQGTYEQYF. CDR3 DNA sequence: TGTGCCAGCAGTTTATTGGGACAGGGAACCTACGAGCAGTACTTC. V usage is TRBV28 and J usage is TRBJ2-5; 9 bases map to TRBD1. The DNA matches TRBJ2-7 better at its end, which makes the J call doubtful. Per the germline V gene, CDR1 is MDHEN and CDR2 is SYDVKM. This CDR3 comprises 15 residues.

The gene calls are TRBV5-4 and TRBJ1-4; TRBD1 is a possible D gene (5 bases). V was shortened by 2 bases and J by 2 bases, with 7 bases between the two germline ends. This CDR3 spans 14 amino acids. Germline-derived CDR1 and CDR2 are SGHNT and YYREEE (reference sequence). The CDR3 reads CASSFRGTNEKLFF. Written as DNA, the CDR3 is TGTGCCAGCAGCTTCCGGGGGACTAATGAAAAACTGTTTTTT.

This chain connects TRBV28 to TRBJ1-5; 10 bases map to TRBD1. Per germline, CDR1 MDHEN and CDR2 SYDVKM. J gave up 8 bases and V 6 bases, and 10 bases lay outside the gene matches. This CDR3 has 15 residues. The CDR3 here is CASSRTGGPLEPQHF. The CDR3 region has the DNA TGTGCCAGCAGCCGGACAGGGGGTCCCCTGGAGCCCCAGCATTTT.

V gene TRBV12-5 combines with J gene TRBJ2-7; the D gene is possibly TRBD2 (6 bases). Per the germline V gene, CDR1 is LGHNT and CDR2 is FRNRAP. CDR3 size: 20 residues. Trimming pared 0 bases from V and 2 bases from J, leaving 26 bases between. The CDR3 sequence is CASGLVLEGLTAGRAYEQYF. DNA of the CDR3: TGTGCTAGTGGTTTGGTACTCGAAGGTCTTACGGCGGGAAGAGCCTACGAGCAGTACTTC.

The CDR3 DNA reads as TGTGCCAGCAGTTACTCGACGAGAGCAGGGGATTATGGCTACACCTTC. This translates into CASSYSTRAGDYGYTF. The chain couples TRBV6-5 to TRBJ1-2; D perhaps matches TRBD1 (6 bases). The V gene's germline CDR1 is MNHEY and CDR2 SVGAGI. V was trimmed by 0 bases and J by 5 bases, leaving 16 bases between them. The CDR3 sequence is 16 residues long.

The chain's CDR3 is CASSPYSGATKPQHF. The CDR3, as DNA: TGTGCCAGTAGTCCCTACAGCGGGGCGACTAAGCCCCAGCATTTT. The chain combines TRBV19 with TRBJ1-5; weak D call: TRBD1 (5 bases). The germline V gene has CDR1 LNHDA and CDR2 SQIVND (reference sequence). V was shortened by 5 bases and J by 8 bases, with 19 bases between the two germline ends. The CDR3 has 15 residues.

V usage is TRBV27 and J usage is TRBJ1-6; unclear D gene. Trimming pared 6 bases from V and 0 bases from J, leaving 18 bases between. CDR1 is MNHEY and CDR2 is SMNVEV in the germline V gene (reference sequence). The CDR3 spans 18 residues. CDR3 DNA sequence: TGTGCCAGCAGAATAAGGAGGTCCCCAAGCTCCTATAATTCACCCCTCCACTTT. Translating gives CASRIRRSPSSYNSPLHF.

The rearrangement joins TRBV7-8 to TRBJ2-2; TRBD1 agrees at 8 bases. With V trimmed by 5 bases and J by 1 base, 3 bases remained unmatched. In germline, CDR1 is SGHVS, CDR2 FQNEAQ. The CDR3 is 15 amino acids. The CDR3 is CASSTGQGNTGELFF. CDR3 bases: TGTGCCAGCAGCACAGGACAGGGGAACACCGGGGAGCTGTTTTTT.

This chain uses TRBV5-6 with TRBJ2-2; 8 bases match TRBD1. CDR3 length: 17 amino acids. Germline lookup yields CDR1 SGHDT and CDR2 YYEEEE. Trimming took 4 bases from V and 4 from J; bases not matched to a gene: 12. The CDR3 DNA reads TGTGCCAGCAGCCCAATGACGGACAGGGTCCTCACCGGGGAGCTGTTTTTT. Protein sequence: CASSPMTDRVLTGELFF.

This clone was observed a single time. J is TRBJ1-6 and V is TRBV6-5, with D perhaps TRBD1 (6 bases). With 6 bases removed from V and 7 bases from J, the gap between germline ends came to 16 bases. Germline CDR1 is MNHEY and CDR2 is SVGAGI. The CDR3 totals 15 residues. The CDR3 region is CASRGTGTLNSPLHF. As DNA, the CDR3 is TGTGCCAGCAGAGGCACCGGGACACTAAATTCACCCCTCCACTTT.

The chain carries TRBV18 and TRBJ2-3; the match to TRBD1 covers 10 bases. Germline CDR1 and CDR2: KGHSH and LQKENI. The CDR3 consists of 14 residues. V trimming: 3 bases; J trimming: 6 bases; junction bases outside the gene matches: 3. The CDR3 reads CASSPTGGRDTQYF. Written as DNA, the CDR3 is TGTGCCAGCTCACCGACAGGGGGCAGGGATACGCAGTATTTT.

The chain recombines TRBV14 with TRBJ2-1; maybe TRBD1 (6 bases). CDR3 size: 15 residues. Per the germline V gene, CDR1 is SGHDN and CDR2 is FVKESK. The ends were cut back, 1 base at V and 3 bases at J, with 10 bases in the middle. The CDR3: CASSQAGVGYNEQFF. CDR3 coding DNA: TGTGCCAGCAGCCAAGCAGGGGTTGGCTACAATGAGCAGTTCTTC.

The chain links TRBV18 to TRBJ2-1; 10 positions match TRBD1. The V segment lost 3 bases and the J segment 7 bases; nucleotides outside the gene matches: 12. The CDR3 covers 17 residues. Germline V lookup: CDR1 KGHSH, CDR2 LQKENI. The CDR3 sequence is CASSPRPGQGSRNEQFF. The DNA for the CDR3 is TGTGCCAGCTCACCGCGGCCGGGACAGGGGAGTAGAAATGAGCAGTTCTTC.

The chain combines TRBV11-2 with TRBJ2-5, with D maybe TRBD1 (5 bases). Germline V lookup: CDR1 SGHAT, CDR2 FQNNGV. V dropped 5 bases and J dropped 5 bases, with 15 bases sitting between them. CDR3 length equals 14 residues. The CDR3 reads CASSLVWGPETQYF. In nucleotides, the CDR3 is TGTGCCAGCAGCCTAGTGTGGGGCCCGGAGACCCAGTACTTC. Complete variable domain (other parts from reference TRBV11-2 and TRBJ2-5): EAGVAQSPRYKIIEKRQSVAFWCNPISGHATLYWYQQILGQGPKLLIQFQNNGVVDDSQLPKDRFSAERLKGVDSTLKIQPAKLEDSAVYLCASSLVWGPETQYFGPGTRLLVL.

V and J are TRBV19 and TRBJ2-7; tentative D call: TRBD1 (6 bases). With 6 bases removed from V and 7 bases from J, the gap between germline ends came to 16 bases. Germline-derived CDR1 and CDR2 are LNHDA and SQIVND (reference sequence). The CDR3 runs to 13 residues. CDR3 in amino acids: CASREDRLGEQYF. The DNA of the CDR3 is TGTGCCAGTAGAGAAGACAGGTTGGGGGAGCAGTACTTC.

This clone was seen a few times. V gene TRBV18 combines with J gene TRBJ2-2, with D unclear. CDR3 length: 14 amino acids. Trimming stripped 6 bases from V and 4 bases from J, with 12 bases between. Germline V gene data show CDR1 as KGHSH and CDR2 as LQKENI. The CDR3 DNA follows: TGTGCCAGCTCGCGTGGGTCGGGCACCGGGGAGCTGTTTTTT. Amino acid sequence: CASSRGSGTGELFF.

The V and J genes are TRBV19 and TRBJ2-4; 8 bases fit TRBD1. The CDR3 runs to 16 residues. J was trimmed by 3 bases and V by 4 bases; bases with no gene match: 8. Germline assignment: CDR1 LNHDA and CDR2 SQIVND (reference sequence). The CDR3 DNA sequence: TGTGCCAGTAGTAGATGGACAGGGCCAGACAAAAACATTCAGTACTTC. This gives the protein CASSRWTGPDKNIQYF.

This chain joins TRBV28 and TRBJ2-1; tentative D call: TRBD1 (6 bases). Germline CDR1 is MDHEN and CDR2 is SYDVKM. This CDR3 spans 14 amino acids. The ends were cut back, 2 bases at V and 7 bases at J, with 12 bases in the middle. CDR3 region: CASSLRGSRNEQFF. CDR3 coding DNA: TGTGCCAGCAGTTTAAGGGGGAGTAGAAATGAGCAGTTCTTC.

This clone was recorded a few times. J is TRBJ2-1 and V is TRBV4-1; tentative D call: TRBD2 (6 bases). Trimming stripped 2 bases from V and 4 bases from J, with 15 bases between. Looked up from germline, CDR1 is MGHRA and CDR2 is YSYEKL. The CDR3 runs 16 residues. CDR3 sequence: CASSQTHGGGYNEQFF. In nucleotides, the CDR3 is TGCGCCAGCAGCCAAACCCATGGGGGAGGATACAATGAGCAGTTCTTC.

The chain couples TRBV30 to TRBJ1-6, with TRBD1 identical over 7 bases. The CDR3 is 13 residues long. Germline V lookup: CDR1 GTSNPN, CDR2 SVGIG (reference sequence). With 1 base clipped from V and 7 bases from J, the junction kept 1 base outside the gene matches. CDR3 region: CAWSETGNSPLHF. CDR3 nucleotide sequence: TGTGCCTGGAGTGAGACAGGGAATTCACCCCTCCACTTT.

The V gene is TRBV4-1, the J gene TRBJ2-7; 10 bases are shared with TRBD2. Germline lookup yields CDR1 MGHRA and CDR2 YSYEKL. The CDR3 is 19 residues long. The junction had 14 bases not matched to a gene; V was cut back by 1 base and J by 2 bases. CDR3 in DNA: TGCGCCAGCAGCCAAGTCCTAGCGGGAGACCTGACGGGCACCTACGAGCAGTACTTC. Translation gives CASSQVLAGDLTGTYEQYF.